This T cell receptor (beta chain) was recovered during a study of blood T cell repertoires in COVID-19. Study as a whole: Acute and convalescent COVID-19 specimens originated in the United States, Italy and Spain. The analysed material was cDNA or gDNA that came from T cells, B-cell-depleted T cells, or PBMCs.

Per the study methods: Estimation of nucleated cell counts relied on the amplification of reference gene primers. Assay used: immunoSEQ multiplex PCR; TCRdb lists only in-frame clones, some missing. V and J calls and clone size come straight from that table; D and trimming were deduced from the DNA. The table records under 300,000 clones, about 84% of them present only once. Per the germline V gene, CDR1 is SGHRS and CDR2 is YFSETQ. The CDR3 is 15 amino acids. V lost 0 bases and J 3 bases, leaving 13 bases between the germline ends. Material for sequencing was peripheral blood. The clonotype originates from a man at least 80 years old with acute or convalescent COVID-19. The J gene is TRBJ2-7, the V gene TRBV5-1; tentative D call: TRBD2 (6 bases). Here the CDR3 reads CASSLGPSAFYEQYF. CDR3 in DNA: TGCGCCAGCAGCTTGGGGCCTAGCGCCTTCTACGAGCAGTACTTC. Based on the CDR3 plus reference TRBV5-1 and TRBJ2-7, the full variable domain is KAGVTQTPRYLIKTRGQQVTLSCSPISGHRSVSWYQQTPGQGLQFLFEYFSETQRNKGNFPGRFSGRQFSNSRSEMNVSTLELGDSALYLCASSLGPSAFYEQYFGPGTRLTVT.